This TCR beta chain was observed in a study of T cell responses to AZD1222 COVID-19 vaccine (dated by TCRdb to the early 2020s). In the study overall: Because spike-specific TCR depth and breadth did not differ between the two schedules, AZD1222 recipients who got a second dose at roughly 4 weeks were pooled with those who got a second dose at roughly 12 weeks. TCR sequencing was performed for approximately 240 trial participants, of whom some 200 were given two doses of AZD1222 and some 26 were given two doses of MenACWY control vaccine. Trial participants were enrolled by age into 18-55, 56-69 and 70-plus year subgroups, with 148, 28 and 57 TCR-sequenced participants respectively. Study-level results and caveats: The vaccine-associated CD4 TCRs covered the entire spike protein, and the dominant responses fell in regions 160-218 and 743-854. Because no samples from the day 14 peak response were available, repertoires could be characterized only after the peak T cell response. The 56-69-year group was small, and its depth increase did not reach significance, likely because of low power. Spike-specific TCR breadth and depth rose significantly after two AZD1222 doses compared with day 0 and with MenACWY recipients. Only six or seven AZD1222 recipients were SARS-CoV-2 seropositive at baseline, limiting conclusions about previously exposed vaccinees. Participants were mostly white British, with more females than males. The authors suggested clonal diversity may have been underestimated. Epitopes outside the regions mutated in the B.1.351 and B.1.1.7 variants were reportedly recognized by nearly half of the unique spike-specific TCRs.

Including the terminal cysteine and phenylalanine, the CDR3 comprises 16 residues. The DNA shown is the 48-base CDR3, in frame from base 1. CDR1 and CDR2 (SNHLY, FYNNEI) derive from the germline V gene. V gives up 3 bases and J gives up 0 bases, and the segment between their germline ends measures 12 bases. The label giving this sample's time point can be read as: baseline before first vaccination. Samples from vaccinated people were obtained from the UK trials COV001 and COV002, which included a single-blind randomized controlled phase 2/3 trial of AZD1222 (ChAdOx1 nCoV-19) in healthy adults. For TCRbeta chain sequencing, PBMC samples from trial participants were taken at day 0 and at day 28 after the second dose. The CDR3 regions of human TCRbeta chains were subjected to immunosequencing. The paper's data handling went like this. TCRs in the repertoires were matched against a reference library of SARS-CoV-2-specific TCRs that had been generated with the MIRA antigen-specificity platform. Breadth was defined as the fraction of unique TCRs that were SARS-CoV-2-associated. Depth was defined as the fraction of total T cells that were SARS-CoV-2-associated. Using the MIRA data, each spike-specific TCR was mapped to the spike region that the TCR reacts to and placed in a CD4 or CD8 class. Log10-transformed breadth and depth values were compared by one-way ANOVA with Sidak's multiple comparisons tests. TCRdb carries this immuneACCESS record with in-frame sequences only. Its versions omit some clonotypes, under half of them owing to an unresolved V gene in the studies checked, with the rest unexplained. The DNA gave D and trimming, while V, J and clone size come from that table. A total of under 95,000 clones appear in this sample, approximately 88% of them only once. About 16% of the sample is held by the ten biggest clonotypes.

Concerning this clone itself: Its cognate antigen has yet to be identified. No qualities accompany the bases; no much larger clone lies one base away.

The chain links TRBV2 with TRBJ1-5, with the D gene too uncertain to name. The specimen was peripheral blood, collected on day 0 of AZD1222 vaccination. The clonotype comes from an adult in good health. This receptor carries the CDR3 CASSEFEGDSNQPQHF. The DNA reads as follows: TGTGCCAGCAGTGAGTTTGAGGGAGATAGCAATCAGCCCCAGCATTTT.